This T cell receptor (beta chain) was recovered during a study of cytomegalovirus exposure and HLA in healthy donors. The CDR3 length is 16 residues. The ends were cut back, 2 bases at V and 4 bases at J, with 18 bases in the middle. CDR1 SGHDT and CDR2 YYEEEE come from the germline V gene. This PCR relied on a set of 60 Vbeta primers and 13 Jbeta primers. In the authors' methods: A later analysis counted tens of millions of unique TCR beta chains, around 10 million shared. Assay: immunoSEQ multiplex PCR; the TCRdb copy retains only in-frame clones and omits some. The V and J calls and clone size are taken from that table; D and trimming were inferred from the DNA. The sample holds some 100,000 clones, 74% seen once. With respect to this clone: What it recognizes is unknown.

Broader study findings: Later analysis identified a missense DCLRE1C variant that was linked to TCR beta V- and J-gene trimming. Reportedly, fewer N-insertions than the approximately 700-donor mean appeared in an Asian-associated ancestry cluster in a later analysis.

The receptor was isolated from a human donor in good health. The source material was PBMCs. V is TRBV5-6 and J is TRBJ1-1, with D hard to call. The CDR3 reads CASSFRLRARGTEAFF. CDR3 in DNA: TGTGCCAGCAGCTTCCGGTTGCGGGCTCGGGGCACTGAAGCTTTCTTT.